These 10 T cell receptor beta chains share one sample of origin, sequenced in a study of T cell repertoires in cytomegalovirus infection. Each CDR3 protein gets one entry after TCRdb re-called the reads with MiXCR. Here the sample spans about 920,000 distinct CDR3 sequences, around 30% being singletons. No antigens are known for them. The sample in question was cultured CD8+ T cells from PBMCs, obtained from culture after CMV antigen stimulation. These receptors originate from a human donor in good health (CMV status not recorded). Some clones in this sample may be carry-over from other donors' samples.

A note on this clonotype: This could be a read error, since a much larger clone is one nucleotide away. The chain couples TRBV7-8 to TRBJ2-5, with D perhaps TRBD2 (5 bases). Germline-derived CDR1 and CDR2 are SGHVS and FQNEAQ. V gave up 7 bases and J gave up 1 base, with 19 bases separating them. This CDR3 has 16 residues. The CDR3, as DNA: TGTGCCAGCAATATAATGAGGGATACGACCCAAGAGACCCAGTACTTC. Amino acids: CASNIMRDTTQETQYF.

This clonotype was seen a few times. The chain combines TRBV4-3 with TRBJ1-2; the D is unclear. Trimming removed 0 bases at V and 3 bases at J, with 11 bases between. Germline-derived CDR1 and CDR2 are LGHNA and YSLEER. The CDR3 sequence is 15 residues long. The CDR3 is CASSQDTGADYGYTF. The CDR3 bases are TGCGCCAGCAGCCAAGATACGGGAGCGGACTATGGCTACACCTTC.

The chain couples TRBV27 to TRBJ1-2; 8 bases map to TRBD1. Germline CDR1 is MNHEY and CDR2 is SMNVEV (reference sequence). The ends lost 3 bases at V and 7 bases at J; junction bases unmatched: 4. This CDR3 spans 13 amino acids. The CDR3 reads CASSFPGGAGYTF. The CDR3 nucleotides read TGTGCCAGCAGTTTCCCAGGGGGCGCTGGCTACACCTTC.

The CDR3 region has the DNA TGTGCCACCAGCAGGCCCGGGGATGTCTATGGCTACACCTTC. This encodes CATSRPGDVYGYTF. V usage is TRBV15 and J usage is TRBJ1-2, with D hard to call. The CDR3 has 14 residues. The germline gives CDR1 LNHNV, CDR2 YYDKDF (reference sequence). Trimming shortened V by 3 bases and J by 4 bases, and 12 bases separated the two germline ends.

V is TRBV7-6 and J is TRBJ2-3; D remains unclear. This CDR3 is built from 15 residues. In germline, CDR1 is SGHVS, CDR2 FNYEAQ. The V and J ends lost 5 bases and 2 bases respectively, with 14 bases between them. CDR3 loop: CASSPTPLYTDTQYF. DNA for the CDR3: TGTGCCAGCAGCCCGACTCCCCTATACACAGATACGCAGTATTTT.

The chain recombines TRBV27 with TRBJ2-1; weak D call: TRBD2 (6 bases). The CDR3 is 15 amino acids. Germline V gives CDR1 MNHEY, CDR2 SMNVEV (reference sequence). Trimming removed 5 bases from V and 9 bases from J, with 20 bases in between. The CDR3 protein is CASSLNYGGTIEQFF. CDR3 DNA sequence: TGTGCCAGCAGTCTCAATTACGGGGGTACGATTGAGCAGTTCTTC.

In its sample, this clonotype was seen a few times. The rearrangement joins TRBV7-2 to TRBJ1-4; 12 bases fit TRBD1. Trimming took 5 bases from V and 8 from J; bases not matched to a gene: 12. CDR3 length: 17 residues. In germline, CDR1 is SGHTA, CDR2 FQGNSA. In DNA form, the CDR3 reads TGTGCCAGCAGCGCCCCCGCCGTAGGGACAGGGGGCGAAAAACTGTTTTTT. It is translated as CASSAPAVGTGGEKLFF.

In the case of this clonotype: One end of the junction does not line up with germline, which may come from a read error. The J gene is TRBJ2-1, the V gene TRBV19; 7 nucleotides line up with TRBD1. Germline V lookup: CDR1 LNHDA, CDR2 SQIVND (reference sequence). CDR3 size: 17 residues. CDR3 region: CVSSPLYRDSSYNEQFF. The CDR3, as DNA: TGTGTCAGTAGTCCGTTGTACCGGGACAGCTCCTACAATGAGCAGTTCTTC.

There are a few counts of this clonotype. This chain uses TRBV5-1 with TRBJ2-6, with D tentatively TRBD2 (6 bases). With 7 bases removed from V and 0 bases from J, the gap between germline ends came to 14 bases. There are 16 residues in the CDR3. Per the germline V gene, CDR1 is SGHRS and CDR2 is YFSETQ. CDR3 coding DNA: TGCGCCAGCCTAACGCGGGAAGGCTCTGGGGCCAACGTCCTGACTTTC. This translates into CASLTREGSGANVLTF.

The chain joins TRBV6-2 or TRBV6-3 to TRBJ2-7; D perhaps matches TRBD2 (5 bases). With 8 bases removed from V and 2 bases from J, the gap between germline ends came to 13 bases. Germline V CDR1 and CDR2: MNHEY, SVGEGT. The CDR3 length is 13 residues. CDR3 DNA: TGTGCCAGCCGCGCCGCCGGGACCTACGAGCAGTACTTC. It specifies CASRAAGTYEQYF.